This TCR beta chain derives from a study of OX40 agonist ivuxolimab in advanced cancers. About the study: Prior checkpoint blockade (anti-PD-1, anti-PD-L1 or anti-CTLA-4) was permitted; 40% had it. Study conclusions and caveats: Clonal expansion by week 6 occurred in CD4+ and CD8+ blood T cells (at 0.1 to 3.0 mg/kg).

In regard to this clone: What it binds is unknown.

The data were produced by immunoSEQ multiplex PCR, yet TCRdb's version contains in-frame clones alone and is incomplete. This sample yields over 60,000 clones, of which approximately 90% are seen a single time; 0.94% belongs to the top ten. The sequencing here drew on CD4+ or CD8+ T cells sorted from blood, taken in a trial of the OX40 agonist ivuxolimab. The source is an adult with an advanced solid tumor such as melanoma, head and neck, liver or kidney cancer.

The CDR3 region is CASSLGAGGPRNEQFF. In DNA form, the CDR3 reads TGCGCCAGCAGCTTGGGGGCGGGGGGGCCGAGGAATGAGCAGTTCTTC. This chain uses TRBV5-1 with TRBJ2-1, with TRBD2 identical over 9 bases. This CDR3 has 16 amino acids. Per germline, CDR1 SGHRS and CDR2 YFSETQ. Trimming cost V 0 bases and J 7 bases; bases outside gene matches: 8.